These T cell receptor beta chains were read from a single sample in a study of post-analysis software for immune sequencing data. TCRdb fed the PCR reads into MiXCR, producing one record per CDR3 protein. The data show approximately 730,000 distinct CDR3 sequences, roughly 46% seen once. Specimen: blood. These receptors were taken from a girl aged 5 to 17 with multiple sclerosis. Both conserved end residues are part of each CDR3. The D gene is left open where the match is weak. Clone size appears in some rows only: once, few, many, or a class for an expanded clone.

>TRBJ2-7|-|TRBV6-2/TRBV6-3|-
TGTGCCAGCAGTTACTCGCCAGGATGGGAGTACGAGCAGTACTTC
CASSYSPGWEYEQYF
>TRBJ2-7|-|TRBV27|TRBD1
TGTGCCAGCAGCACCCGGGACAGCCACTCCTACGAGCAGTACTTC
CASSTRDSHSYEQYF
>TRBJ2-5|-|TRBV7-2|-
TGTGCCAGCAGCCCAGGACTGGGTGAAGAGACCCAGTACTTC
CASSPGLGEETQYF
>TRBJ2-1|-|TRBV4-3|-
TGCGCCAGCAGCCAAGATCGACCTACTAAGTGGAGGTCCTCCTACAATGAGCAGTTCTTC
CASSQDRPTKWRSSYNEQFF
>TRBJ2-3|-|TRBV7-8|TRBD2
TGTGCCAGCAGCTTTCCCCTAGCGGGCACAAGAGATACGCAGTATTTT
CASSFPLAGTRDTQYF
>TRBJ2-7|-|TRBV11-2|-
TGTGCCAGCAGCTTAGATCGTGCAGGGATCGGCTACGAGCAGTACTTC
CASSLDRAGIGYEQYF
>TRBJ2-3|few|TRBV29-1|TRBD2
TGCAGCAAAACTAGCGGGCTCTCAGATACGCAGTATTTT
CSKTSGLSDTQYF
>TRBJ1-5|few|TRBV10-3|-
TGTGCCATCAGTGAGTCGAGGGACGGCGGTCAGCCCCAGCATTTT
CAISESRDGGQPQHF
>TRBJ2-5|-|TRBV6-5|TRBD2
TGTGCCAGCAGTTTTAGCGGGGGGGTTCAAGAGACCCAGTACTTC
CASSFSGGVQETQYF
>TRBJ2-1|-|TRBV20-1|TRBD2
TGCAGTGCTCACTTAGTCAGCGGGAGGGCCGAGGAGCAGTTCTTC
CSAHLVSGRAEEQFF
>TRBJ2-1|few|TRBV5-1|TRBD1
TGCGCCAGCAGCTTGCCGGACAGGGTCATGTTATATGAGCAGTTCTTC
CASSLPDRVMLYEQFF
>TRBJ2-2|few|TRBV30|-
TGTGCCTGGACCGAGCGAAACACCGGGGAGCTGTTTTTT
CAWTERNTGELFF
>TRBJ2-7|-|TRBV13|-
TGTGCCAGCAGCCTCGCTATGGGAATGTACGAGCAGTACTTC
CASSLAMGMYEQYF
>TRBJ1-2|-|TRBV11-2|-
TGTGCCAGCAGCCAGGCCCGGCCGCGGGTGACCTTGGGACCAGCAACCTATGGCTACACCTTC
CASSQARPRVTLGPATYGYTF
>TRBJ2-3|-|TRBV24-1|-
TGTGCCACCAGTGATTTGGGCGGGTCCGGAGATACGCAGTATTTT
CATSDLGGSGDTQYF